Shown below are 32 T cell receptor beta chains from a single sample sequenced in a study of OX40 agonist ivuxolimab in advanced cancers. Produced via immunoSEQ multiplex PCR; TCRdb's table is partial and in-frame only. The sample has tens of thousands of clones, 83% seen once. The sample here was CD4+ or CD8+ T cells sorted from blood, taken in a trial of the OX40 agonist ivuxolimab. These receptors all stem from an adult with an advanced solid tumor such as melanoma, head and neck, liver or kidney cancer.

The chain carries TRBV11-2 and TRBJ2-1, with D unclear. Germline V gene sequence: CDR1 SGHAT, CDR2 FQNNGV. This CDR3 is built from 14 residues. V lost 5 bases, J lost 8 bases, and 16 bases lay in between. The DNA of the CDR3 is TGTGCCAGCAGCCGAGACGACGGAAGCGATGAGCAGTTCTTC. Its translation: CASSRDDGSDEQFF. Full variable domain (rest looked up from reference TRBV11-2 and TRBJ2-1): EAGVAQSPRYKIIEKRQSVAFWCNPISGHATLYWYQQILGQGPKLLIQFQNNGVVDDSQLPKDRFSAERLKGVDSTLKIQPAKLEDSAVYLCASSRDDGSDEQFFGPGTRLTVL.

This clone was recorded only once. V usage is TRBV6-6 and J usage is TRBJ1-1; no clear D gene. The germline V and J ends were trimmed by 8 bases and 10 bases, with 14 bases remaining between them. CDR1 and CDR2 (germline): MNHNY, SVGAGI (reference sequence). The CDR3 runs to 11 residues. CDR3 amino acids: CASLHARGAFF. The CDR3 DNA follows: TGTGCCAGCCTACATGCTCGGGGAGCTTTCTTT.

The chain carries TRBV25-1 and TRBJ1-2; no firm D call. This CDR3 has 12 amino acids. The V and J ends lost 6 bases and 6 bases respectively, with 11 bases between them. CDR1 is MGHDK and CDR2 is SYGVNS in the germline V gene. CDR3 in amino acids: CASSGKGNGYTF. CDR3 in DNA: TGTGCCAGCAGCGGTAAAGGGAATGGCTACACCTTC.

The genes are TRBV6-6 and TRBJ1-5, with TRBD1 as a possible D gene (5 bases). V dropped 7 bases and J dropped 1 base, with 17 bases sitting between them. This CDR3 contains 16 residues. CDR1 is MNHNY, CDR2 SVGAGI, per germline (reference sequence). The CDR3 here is CASNPSRGGSNQPQHF. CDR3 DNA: TGTGCCAGCAACCCATCTAGGGGAGGGAGCAATCAGCCCCAGCATTTT.

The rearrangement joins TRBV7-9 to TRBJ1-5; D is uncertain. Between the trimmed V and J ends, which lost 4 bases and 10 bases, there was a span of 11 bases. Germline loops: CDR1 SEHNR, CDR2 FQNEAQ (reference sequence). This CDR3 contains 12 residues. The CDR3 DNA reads TGTGCCAGCAGCTCTCGGGGAGGCCCCCAGCATTTT. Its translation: CASSSRGGPQHF.

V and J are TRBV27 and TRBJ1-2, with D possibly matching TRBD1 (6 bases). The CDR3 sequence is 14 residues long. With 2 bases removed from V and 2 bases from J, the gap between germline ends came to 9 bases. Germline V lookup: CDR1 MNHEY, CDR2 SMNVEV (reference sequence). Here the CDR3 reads CASSLTGTNYGYTF. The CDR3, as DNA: TGTGCCAGCAGTTTAACCGGGACAAACTATGGCTACACCTTC.

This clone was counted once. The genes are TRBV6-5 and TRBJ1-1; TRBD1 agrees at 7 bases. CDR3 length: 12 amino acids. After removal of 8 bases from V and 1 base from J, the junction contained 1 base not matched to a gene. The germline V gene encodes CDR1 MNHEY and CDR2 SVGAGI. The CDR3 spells CASGQANTEAFF. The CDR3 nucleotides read TGTGCCAGCGGACAGGCGAACACTGAAGCTTTCTTT.

DNA for the CDR3: TGTGCCAGCAGTCCGGTCGGGTGGGGTGAGCAGTTCTTC. The encoded protein is CASSPVGWGEQFF. This rearrangement joins TRBV7-9 to TRBJ2-1; D uncertain. Looked up from germline, CDR1 is SEHNR and CDR2 is FQNEAQ (reference sequence). The V end was cut by 6 bases, the J end by 9 bases, with 15 bases between. This CDR3 has 13 residues.

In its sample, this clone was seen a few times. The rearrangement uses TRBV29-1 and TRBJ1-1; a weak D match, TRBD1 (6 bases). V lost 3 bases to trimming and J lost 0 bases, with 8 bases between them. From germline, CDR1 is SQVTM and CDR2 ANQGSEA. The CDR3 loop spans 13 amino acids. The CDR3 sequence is CSVDTGLNTEAFF. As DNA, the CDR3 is TGCAGCGTTGATACAGGGCTGAACACTGAAGCTTTCTTT.

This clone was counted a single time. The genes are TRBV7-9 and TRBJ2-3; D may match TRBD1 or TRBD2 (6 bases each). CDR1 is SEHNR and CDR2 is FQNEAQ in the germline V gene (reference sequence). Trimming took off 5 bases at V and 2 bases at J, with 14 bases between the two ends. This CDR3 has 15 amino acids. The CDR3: CASSPIGGHTDTQYF. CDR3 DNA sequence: TGTGCCAGCAGCCCCATTGGGGGGCACACAGATACGCAGTATTTT.

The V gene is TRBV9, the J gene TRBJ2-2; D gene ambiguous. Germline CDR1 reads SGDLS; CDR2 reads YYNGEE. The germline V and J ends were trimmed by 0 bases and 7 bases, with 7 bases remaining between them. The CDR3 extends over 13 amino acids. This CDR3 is CASSVATSGELFF. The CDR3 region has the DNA TGTGCCAGCAGCGTAGCCACGAGCGGGGAGCTGTTTTTT.

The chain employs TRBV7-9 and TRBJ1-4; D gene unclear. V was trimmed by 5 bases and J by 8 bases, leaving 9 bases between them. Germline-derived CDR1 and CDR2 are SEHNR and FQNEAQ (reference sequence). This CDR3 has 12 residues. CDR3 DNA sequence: TGTGCCAGCAGCGCCCACCTGGAAAAACTGTTTTTT. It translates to CASSAHLEKLFF.

The CDR3 nucleotides are TGCGCCAGCAGCCAAGATCATGGGCTAGGTAATTCACCCCTCCACTTT. It specifies CASSQDHGLGNSPLHF. The chain has TRBV4-3 and TRBJ1-6; D uncertain. With 0 bases removed from V and 6 bases from J, the gap between germline ends came to 12 bases. CDR3 length: 16 residues. Looked up from germline, CDR1 is LGHNA and CDR2 is YSLEER.

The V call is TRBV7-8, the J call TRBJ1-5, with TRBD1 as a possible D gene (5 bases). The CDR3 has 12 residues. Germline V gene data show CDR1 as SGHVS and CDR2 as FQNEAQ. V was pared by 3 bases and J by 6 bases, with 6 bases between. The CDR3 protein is CASSLGGQPQHF. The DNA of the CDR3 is TGTGCCAGCAGCTTGGGGGGTCAGCCCCAGCATTTT.

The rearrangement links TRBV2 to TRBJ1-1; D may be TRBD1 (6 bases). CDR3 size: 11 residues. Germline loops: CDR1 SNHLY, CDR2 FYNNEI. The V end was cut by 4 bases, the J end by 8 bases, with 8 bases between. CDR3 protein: CASSGGGEAFF. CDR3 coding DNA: TGTGCCAGCAGTGGGGGGGGCGAAGCTTTCTTT.

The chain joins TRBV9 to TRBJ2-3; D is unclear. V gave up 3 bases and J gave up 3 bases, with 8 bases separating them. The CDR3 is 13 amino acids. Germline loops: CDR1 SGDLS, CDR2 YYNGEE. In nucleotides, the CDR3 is TGTGCCAGCAGCGATGAAACGACAGATACGCAGTATTTT. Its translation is CASSDETTDTQYF.

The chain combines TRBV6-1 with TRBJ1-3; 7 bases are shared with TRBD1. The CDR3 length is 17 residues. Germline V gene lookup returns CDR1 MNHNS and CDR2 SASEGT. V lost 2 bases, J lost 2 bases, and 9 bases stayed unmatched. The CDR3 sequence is CASSELLDRETGNTIYF. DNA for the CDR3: TGTGCCAGCAGTGAACTCCTTGACAGGGAGACTGGAAACACCATATATTTT.

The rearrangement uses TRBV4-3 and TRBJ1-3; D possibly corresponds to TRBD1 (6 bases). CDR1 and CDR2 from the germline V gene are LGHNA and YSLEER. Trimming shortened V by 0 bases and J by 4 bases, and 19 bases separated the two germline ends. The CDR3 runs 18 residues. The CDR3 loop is CASSQEHAQTGGGNTIYF. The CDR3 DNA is TGCGCCAGCAGCCAAGAGCACGCCCAGACAGGCGGCGGAAACACCATATATTTT.

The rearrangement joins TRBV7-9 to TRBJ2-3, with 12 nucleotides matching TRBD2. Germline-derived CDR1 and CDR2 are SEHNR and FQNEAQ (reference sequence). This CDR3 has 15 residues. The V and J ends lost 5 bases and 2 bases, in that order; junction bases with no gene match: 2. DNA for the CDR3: TGTGCCAGCAGCGGACTAGCGGGGACCACAGATACGCAGTATTTT. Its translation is CASSGLAGTTDTQYF.

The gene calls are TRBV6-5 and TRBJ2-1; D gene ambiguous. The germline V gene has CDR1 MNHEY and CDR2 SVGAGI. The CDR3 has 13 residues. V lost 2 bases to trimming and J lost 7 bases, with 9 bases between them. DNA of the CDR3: TGTGCCAGCAGTTACGGGCCACAAAATGAGCAGTTCTTC. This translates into CASSYGPQNEQFF.

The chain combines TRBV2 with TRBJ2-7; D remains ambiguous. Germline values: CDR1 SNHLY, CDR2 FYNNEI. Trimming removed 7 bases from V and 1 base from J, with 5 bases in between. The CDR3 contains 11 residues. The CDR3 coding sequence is TGTGCCAGCACGCTGTCCTACGAGCAGTACTTC. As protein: CASTLSYEQYF.

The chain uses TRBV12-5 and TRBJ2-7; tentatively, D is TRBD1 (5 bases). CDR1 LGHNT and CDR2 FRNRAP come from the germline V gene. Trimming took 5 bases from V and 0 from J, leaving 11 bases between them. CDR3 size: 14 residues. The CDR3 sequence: CASGPTRASYEQYF. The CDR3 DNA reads TGTGCTAGTGGTCCCACCAGGGCCTCCTACGAGCAGTACTTC. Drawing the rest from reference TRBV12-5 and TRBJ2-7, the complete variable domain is DARVTQTPRHKVTEMGQEVTMRCQPILGHNTVFWYRQTMMQGLELLAYFRNRAPLDDSGMPKDRFSAEMPDATLATLKIQPSEPRDSAVYFCASGPTRASYEQYFGPGTRLTVT.

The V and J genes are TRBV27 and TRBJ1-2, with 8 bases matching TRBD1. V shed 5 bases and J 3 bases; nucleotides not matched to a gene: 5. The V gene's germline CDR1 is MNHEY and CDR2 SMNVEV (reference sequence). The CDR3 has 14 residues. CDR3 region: CASSLQQGDYGYTF. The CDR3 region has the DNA TGTGCCAGCAGTCTCCAACAGGGGGACTATGGCTACACCTTC.

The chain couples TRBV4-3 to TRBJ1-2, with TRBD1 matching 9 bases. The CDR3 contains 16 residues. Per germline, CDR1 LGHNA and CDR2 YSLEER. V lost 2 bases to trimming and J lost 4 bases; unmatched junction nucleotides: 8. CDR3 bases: TGCGCCAGCAGCCAATCGAGGGGGGGACAGGGCTATGGCTACACCTTC. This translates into CASSQSRGGQGYGYTF.

CDR3 nucleotides: TGTGCCAGCAGTTCCTTTCAGAAAAATGAAAAACTGTTTTTT. Its translation: CASSSFQKNEKLFF. The chain combines TRBV28 with TRBJ1-4; D gene unclear. V lost 4 bases to trimming and J lost 5 bases, with 11 bases between them. The germline gives CDR1 MDHEN, CDR2 SYDVKM. This CDR3 region has 14 residues.

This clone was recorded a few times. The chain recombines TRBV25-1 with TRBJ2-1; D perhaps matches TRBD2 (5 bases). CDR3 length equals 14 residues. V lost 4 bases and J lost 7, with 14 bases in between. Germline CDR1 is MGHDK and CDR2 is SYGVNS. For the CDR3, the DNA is TGTGCCAGCAGTGGCAGTACTAGGTGGAATGAGCAGTTCTTC. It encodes CASSGSTRWNEQFF.

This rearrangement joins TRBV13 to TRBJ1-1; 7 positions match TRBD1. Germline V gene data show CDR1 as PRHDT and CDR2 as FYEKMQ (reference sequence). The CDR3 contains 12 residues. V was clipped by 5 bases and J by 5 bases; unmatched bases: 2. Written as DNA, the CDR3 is TGTGCCAGCAGCGAGGGACAGACTGAAGCTTTCTTT. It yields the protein CASSEGQTEAFF.

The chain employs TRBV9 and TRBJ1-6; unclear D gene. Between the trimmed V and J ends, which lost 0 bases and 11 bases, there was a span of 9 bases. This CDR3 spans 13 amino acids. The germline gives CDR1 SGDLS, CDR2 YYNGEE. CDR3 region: CASSVGGKTPLHF. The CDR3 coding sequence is TGTGCCAGCAGCGTAGGTGGCAAGACACCCCTCCACTTT.

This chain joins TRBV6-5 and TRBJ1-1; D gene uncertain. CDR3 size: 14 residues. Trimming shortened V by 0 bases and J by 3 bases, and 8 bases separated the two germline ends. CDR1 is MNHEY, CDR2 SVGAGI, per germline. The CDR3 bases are TGTGCCAGCAGTTACTCGGAGGGAGACACTGAAGCTTTCTTT. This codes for CASSYSEGDTEAFF.

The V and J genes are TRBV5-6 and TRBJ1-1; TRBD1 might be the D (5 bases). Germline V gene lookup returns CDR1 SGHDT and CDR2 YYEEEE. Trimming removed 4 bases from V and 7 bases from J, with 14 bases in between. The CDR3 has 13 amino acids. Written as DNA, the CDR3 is TGTGCCAGCAGCACCTGGGGGTGGGGTGAAGCTTTCTTT. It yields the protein CASSTWGWGEAFF. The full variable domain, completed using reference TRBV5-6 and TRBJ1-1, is DAGVTQSPTHLIKTRGQQVTLRCSPKSGHDTVSWYQQALGQGPQFIFQYYEEEERQRGNFPDRFSGHQFPNYSSELNVNALLLGDSALYLCASSTWGWGEAFFGQGTRLTVV.

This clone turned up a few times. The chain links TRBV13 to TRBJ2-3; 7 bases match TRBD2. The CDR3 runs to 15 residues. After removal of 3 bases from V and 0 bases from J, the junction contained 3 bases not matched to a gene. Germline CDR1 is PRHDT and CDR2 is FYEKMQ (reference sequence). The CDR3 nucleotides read TGTGCCAGCAGCTTTAGCGGGCGGAGCACAGATACGCAGTATTTT. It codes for CASSFSGRSTDTQYF.

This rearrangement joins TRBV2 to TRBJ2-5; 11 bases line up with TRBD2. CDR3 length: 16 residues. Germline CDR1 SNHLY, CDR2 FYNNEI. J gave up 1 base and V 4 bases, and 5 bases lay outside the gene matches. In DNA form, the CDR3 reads TGTGCCAGCAGTGGTCTAGCGGGGGGCACCCAAGAGACCCAGTACTTC. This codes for CASSGLAGGTQETQYF.